The clone carrying this TCR beta chain was seen more than once but under ten times. Its antigen is not identified. The study reverse transcribed the entire isolated RNA, so it sequenced expressed TCRB transcripts. Method: immunoSEQ multiplex PCR; TCRdb's copy keeps in-frame clones and lacks some. The sample includes a few hundred thousand clones, around an eighth of them seen just once. CDR1 and CDR2 (germline): SGHTA, FQGNSA. V dropped 5 bases and J dropped 11; count of bases not matched to a gene: 20. The CDR3 sequence is 16 residues long. These data are taken from a study of beta chain features in type 1 diabetes. Notes on the study in general: There was a moderate but significant shortening of TCRB CDR3s in all four CD4+ subsets of Type 1 diabetes patients.

The chain uses TRBV7-2 and TRBJ2-7, with 8 bases lining up with TRBD1. Sequences were obtained from naive CD4+ T cells from blood. The receptor's source is a man aged 30-40 years with type 1 diabetes. Here the CDR3 reads CASSLEIPGTGQKEYF. The DNA of the CDR3 is TGTGCCAGCAGCCTAGAAATCCCCGGGACAGGCCAGAAGGAGTACTTC.